This T cell receptor beta chain appears in the sequencing data of a study of blood T cell repertoires in COVID-19. Study details: Both acute and convalescent COVID-19 samples were obtained from the United States, Italy and Spain.

Original handling: Nucleated cell number was recorded as an estimate derived from reference gene primer amplification. Profiled with immunoSEQ multiplex PCR; TCRdb holds only in-frame clones, not every one. From that table come the V and J calls and clone size; the DNA was used to work out D and trimming. In the table there are 320,000 or so clones, approximately 91% of which are singletons. Germline loops: CDR1 MDHEN, CDR2 SYDVKM. Trimming shortened V by 7 bases and J by 4 bases, and 7 bases separated the two germline ends. The CDR3 has 11 residues. The study assigned cohorts using participant-reported clinical history. The study counted Cohort 3 donors as recovered given two negative PCRs, clearance, or symptom resolution.

V gene TRBV28 combines with J gene TRBJ1-2; tentative D call: TRBD1 (6 bases). The receptor was derived from a man aged 55 to 70 who had recovered from COVID-19. The sequencing input was PBMCs or T cells enriched from blood (not recorded which). The CDR3 DNA follows: TGTGCCAGCACCAGGGGCTATGGCTACACCTTC. As protein: CASTRGYGYTF.